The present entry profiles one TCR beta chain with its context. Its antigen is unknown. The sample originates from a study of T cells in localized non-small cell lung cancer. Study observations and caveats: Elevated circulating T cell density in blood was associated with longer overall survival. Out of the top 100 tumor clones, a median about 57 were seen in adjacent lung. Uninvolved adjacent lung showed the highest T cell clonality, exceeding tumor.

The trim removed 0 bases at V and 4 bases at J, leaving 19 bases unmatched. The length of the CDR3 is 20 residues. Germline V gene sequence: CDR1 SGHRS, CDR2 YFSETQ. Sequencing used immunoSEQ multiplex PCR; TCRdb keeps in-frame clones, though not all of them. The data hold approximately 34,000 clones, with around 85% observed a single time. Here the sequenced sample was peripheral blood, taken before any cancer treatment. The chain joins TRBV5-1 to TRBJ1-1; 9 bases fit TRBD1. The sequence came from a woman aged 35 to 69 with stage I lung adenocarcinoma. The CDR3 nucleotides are TGCGCCAGCAGCTTGGCCCCCGGACAGGGGATCGCTCCTTCGGCCACTGAAGCTTTCTTT. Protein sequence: CASSLAPGQGIAPSATEAFF. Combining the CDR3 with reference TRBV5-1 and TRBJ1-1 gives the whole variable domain KAGVTQTPRYLIKTRGQQVTLSCSPISGHRSVSWYQQTPGQGLQFLFEYFSETQRNKGNFPGRFSGRQFSNSRSEMNVSTLELGDSALYLCASSLAPGQGIAPSATEAFFGQGTRLTVV.